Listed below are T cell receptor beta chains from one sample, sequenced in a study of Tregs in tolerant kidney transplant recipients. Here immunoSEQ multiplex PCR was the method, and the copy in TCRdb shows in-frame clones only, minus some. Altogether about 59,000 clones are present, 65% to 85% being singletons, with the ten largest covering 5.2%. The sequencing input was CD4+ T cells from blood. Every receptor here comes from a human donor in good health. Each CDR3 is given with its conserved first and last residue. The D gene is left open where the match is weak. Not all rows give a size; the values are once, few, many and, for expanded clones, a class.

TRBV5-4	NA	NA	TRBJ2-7	CASSLRSGAYEQYF	TGTGCCAGCAGCTTGCGTAGCGGAGCCTACGAGCAGTACTTC
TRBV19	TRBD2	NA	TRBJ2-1	CASKGRTSGSLFNEQFF	TGTGCCAGTAAAGGAAGGACTAGCGGGAGCCTATTTAATGAGCAGTTCTTC
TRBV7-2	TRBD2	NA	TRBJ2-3	CASSLKALGLAGNTQYF	TGTGCCAGCAGCTTAAAGGCCTTGGGACTAGCGGGGAATACGCAGTATTTT
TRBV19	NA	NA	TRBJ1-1	CASKTSFSNTEAFF	TGTGCCAGTAAAACCTCCTTTTCGAACACTGAAGCTTTCTTT
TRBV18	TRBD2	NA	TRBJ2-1	CASSLVGLAGGPEQFF	TGTGCCAGCTCATTAGTCGGACTAGCGGGGGGGCCTGAGCAGTTCTTC
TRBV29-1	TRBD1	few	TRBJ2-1	CSVGRDRYNEQFF	TGCAGCGTTGGAAGGGACAGGTACAATGAGCAGTTCTTC
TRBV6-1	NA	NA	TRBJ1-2	CASSEAPQLYGYTF	TGTGCCAGCAGTGAAGCGCCCCAGCTCTATGGCTACACCTTC
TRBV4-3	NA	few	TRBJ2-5	CASSQGLEETQYF	TGCGCCAGCAGCCAAGGCCTGGAAGAGACCCAGTACTTC
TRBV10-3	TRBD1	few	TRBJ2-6	CAISELRTGGVANVLTF	TGTGCCATCAGTGAGCTGAGGACAGGGGGGGTGGCCAACGTCCTGACTTTC
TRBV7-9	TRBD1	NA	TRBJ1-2	CASGRDSENYGYTF	TGTGCCAGCGGCCGGGACAGCGAAAACTATGGCTACACCTTC
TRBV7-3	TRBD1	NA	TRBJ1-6	CASSLTAAGTGNSPLHF	TGTGCCAGCAGCTTAACTGCAGCGGGGACAGGGAATTCACCCCTCCACTTT
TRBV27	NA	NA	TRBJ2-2	CASSLRIEGAGELFF	TGTGCCAGCAGTTTGAGGATAGAAGGGGCCGGGGAGCTGTTTTTT
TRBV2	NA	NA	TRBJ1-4	CASIGTRNNEKLFF	TGTGCCAGCATAGGGACCCGGAATAATGAAAAACTGTTTTTT
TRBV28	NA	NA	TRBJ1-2	CASWPGSYGYTF	TGTGCCAGCTGGCCCGGATCCTATGGCTACACCTTC
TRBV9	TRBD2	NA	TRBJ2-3	CASSVGLAGEDTQYF	TGTGCCAGCAGCGTCGGACTAGCGGGAGAGGATACGCAGTATTTT
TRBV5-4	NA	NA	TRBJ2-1	CASSLAMRQAENEQFF	TGTGCCAGCAGCTTGGCGATGAGACAGGCAGAAAATGAGCAGTTCTTC
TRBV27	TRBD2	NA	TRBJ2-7	CASSPPGLAGVYEQYF	TGTGCCAGCAGCCCCCCGGGACTAGCGGGAGTCTACGAGCAGTACTTC
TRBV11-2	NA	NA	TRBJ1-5	CASSFGADNQPQHF	TGTGCCAGCAGCTTCGGAGCAGACAATCAGCCCCAGCATTTT
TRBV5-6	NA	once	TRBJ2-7	CASSTSGYEQYF	TGTGCCAGCAGCACTAGTGGCTACGAGCAGTACTTC
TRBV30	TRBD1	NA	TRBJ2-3	CAWSGGTGGVVDTQYF	TGTGCCTGGAGTGGGGGGACAGGGGGCGTGGTAGATACGCAGTATTTT
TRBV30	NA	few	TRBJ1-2	CAWEETAGNSNYGYTF	TGTGCCTGGGAGGAGACGGCAGGCAACTCTAACTATGGCTACACCTTC
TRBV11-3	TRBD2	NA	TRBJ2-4	CASSRTSFSKNIQYF	TGTGCCAGCAGCCGGACTAGTTTCAGCAAAAACATTCAGTACTTC
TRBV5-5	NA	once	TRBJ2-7	CASSPSARPLGEQYF	TGTGCCAGCAGCCCCTCGGCACGGCCCCTGGGCGAGCAGTACTTC
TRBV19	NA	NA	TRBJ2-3	CASSGSTDTQYF	TGTGCCAGTAGTGGGAGCACAGATACGCAGTATTTT
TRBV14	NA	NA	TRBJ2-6	CASSQGSGANVLTF	TGTGCCAGCAGCCAGGGTTCTGGGGCCAACGTCCTGACTTTC
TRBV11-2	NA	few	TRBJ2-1	CASSLHPGPSGNEQFF	TGTGCCAGCAGCTTACATCCGGGACCCTCGGGCAATGAGCAGTTCTTC
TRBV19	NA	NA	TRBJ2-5	CASSMGPSGETQYF	TGTGCCAGTAGTATGGGACCATCTGGAGAGACCCAGTACTTC
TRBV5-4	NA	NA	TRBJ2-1	CASSLGRGNEQFF	TGTGCCAGCAGCTTGGGCCGGGGCAATGAGCAGTTCTTC
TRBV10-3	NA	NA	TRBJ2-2	CATGTMTNTGELFF	TGTGCCACCGGGACAATGACGAACACCGGGGAGCTGTTTTTT
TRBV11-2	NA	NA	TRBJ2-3	CASSSASSSMRADTQYF	TGTGCCAGCAGCTCGGCCTCCTCCAGCATGAGAGCAGATACGCAGTATTTT
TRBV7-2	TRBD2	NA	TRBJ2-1	CASSWRGGSYNEQFF	TGTGCCAGCAGCTGGCGGGGGGGTTCCTACAATGAGCAGTTCTTC
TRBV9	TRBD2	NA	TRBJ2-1	CASSISGTSGSFTNEQFF	TGTGCCAGCAGCATATCCGGGACTAGCGGGAGTTTCACGAATGAGCAGTTCTTC
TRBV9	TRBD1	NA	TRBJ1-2	CASSANRGDYGYTF	TGTGCCAGCAGCGCGAACAGGGGGGACTATGGCTACACCTTC
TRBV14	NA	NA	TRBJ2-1	CASSQDRPSSYNEQFF	TGTGCCAGCAGCCAAGATCGGCCTAGCTCCTACAATGAGCAGTTCTTC
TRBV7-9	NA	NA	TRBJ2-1	CASSFGTHNEQFF	TGTGCCAGCAGCTTCGGCACCCACAATGAGCAGTTCTTC
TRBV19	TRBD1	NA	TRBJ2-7	CASSPRGVQGAYEQYF	TGTGCCAGTAGTCCCCGAGGCGTGCAGGGGGCCTACGAGCAGTACTTC
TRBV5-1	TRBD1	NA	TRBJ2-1	CASSLVLGQGSNNEQFF	TGCGCCAGCAGCTTGGTACTCGGACAGGGTTCTAACAATGAGCAGTTCTTC
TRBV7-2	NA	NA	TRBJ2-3	CASSLGDTDTQYF	TGTGCCAGCAGTCTCGGGGACACAGATACGCAGTATTTT
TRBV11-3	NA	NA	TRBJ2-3	CASSRREDTDTQYF	TGTGCCAGCAGCCGTCGAGAGGACACAGATACGCAGTATTTT
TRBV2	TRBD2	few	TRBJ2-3	CASKTGGGPPDTQYF	TGTGCCAGCAAGACTGGCGGGGGGCCCCCAGATACGCAGTATTTT
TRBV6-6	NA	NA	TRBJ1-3	CASSYPMSPRNTIYF	TGTGCCAGCAGTTACCCCATGAGTCCTAGAAACACCATATATTTT
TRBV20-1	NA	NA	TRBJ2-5	CSARLQETQYF	TGCAGTGCCAGACTCCAAGAGACCCAGTACTTC
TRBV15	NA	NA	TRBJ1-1	CATSRRAGTEAFF	TGTGCCACCAGCAGAAGGGCGGGGACTGAAGCTTTCTTT
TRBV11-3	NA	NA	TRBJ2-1	CASSLVASDHLQFF	TGTGCCAGCAGCTTAGTGGCTTCGGATCACCTTCAGTTCTTC
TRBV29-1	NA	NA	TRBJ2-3	CSARGRFSSTDTQYF	TGCAGCGCCCGAGGGCGATTTTCATCCACAGATACGCAGTATTTT
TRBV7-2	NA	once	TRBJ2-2	CASSRARGGALGGELFF	TGTGCCAGCAGCCGCGCACGGGGCGGGGCGCTTGGGGGGGAGCTGTTTTTT
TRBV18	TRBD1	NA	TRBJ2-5	CASSPDMGQGIQETQYF	TGTGCCAGCTCACCTGATATGGGACAGGGGATTCAAGAGACCCAGTACTTC
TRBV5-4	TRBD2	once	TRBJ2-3	CASSFGRGGPDTQYF	TGTGCCAGCAGCTTTGGGCGGGGGGGCCCGGATACGCAGTATTTT
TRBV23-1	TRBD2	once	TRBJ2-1	CADGKGRGSYNEQFF	TGCGCGGATGGAAAGGGGAGGGGCTCCTACAATGAGCAGTTCTTC
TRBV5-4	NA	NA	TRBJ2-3	CASRFGQGADTQYF	TGTGCCAGCAGATTTGGACAAGGGGCAGATACGCAGTATTTT
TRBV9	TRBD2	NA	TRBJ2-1	CASSAGLAGGPREDNEQFF	TGTGCCAGCAGCGCTGGACTAGCGGGAGGACCTAGGGAGGACAATGAGCAGTTCTTC
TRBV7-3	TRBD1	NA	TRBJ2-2	CASSSPGQVLDTGELFF	TGTGCCAGCAGCTCCCCCGGACAGGTCCTCGACACCGGGGAGCTGTTTTTT
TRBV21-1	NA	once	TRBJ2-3	CASSKDRGCEGADTDTQYF	TGTGCCAGCAGCAAAGATAGAGGGTGTGAGGGGGCTGACACAGATACGCAGTATTTT
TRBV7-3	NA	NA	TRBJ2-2	CASSLTTPNLNTGELFF	TGTGCCAGCAGCTTAACGACCCCCAACTTGAACACCGGGGAGCTGTTTTTT
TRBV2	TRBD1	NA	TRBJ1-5	CASRRLQGDQPQHF	TGTGCCAGCAGGAGGTTACAGGGGGACCAGCCCCAGCATTTT